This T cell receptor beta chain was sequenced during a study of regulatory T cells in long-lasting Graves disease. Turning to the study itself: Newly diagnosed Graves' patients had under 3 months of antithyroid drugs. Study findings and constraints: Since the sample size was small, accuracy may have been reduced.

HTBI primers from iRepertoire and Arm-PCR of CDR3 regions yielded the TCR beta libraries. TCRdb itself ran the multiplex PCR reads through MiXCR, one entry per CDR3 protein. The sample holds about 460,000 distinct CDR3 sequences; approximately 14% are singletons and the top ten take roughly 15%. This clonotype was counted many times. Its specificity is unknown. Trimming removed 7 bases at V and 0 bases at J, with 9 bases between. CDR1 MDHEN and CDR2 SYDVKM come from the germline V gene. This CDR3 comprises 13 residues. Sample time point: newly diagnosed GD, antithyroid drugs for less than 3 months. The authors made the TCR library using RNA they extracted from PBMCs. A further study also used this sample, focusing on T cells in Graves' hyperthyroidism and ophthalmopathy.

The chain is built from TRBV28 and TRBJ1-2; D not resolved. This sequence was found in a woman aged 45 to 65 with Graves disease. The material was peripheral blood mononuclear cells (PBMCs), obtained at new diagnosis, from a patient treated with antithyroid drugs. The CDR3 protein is CASTVGANYGYTF. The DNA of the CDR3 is TGTGCCAGCACAGTAGGAGCTAACTATGGCTACACCTTC.